Listed here are 2 T cell receptor beta chains from one sample, sequenced in a study of molecular identifiers for immune sequencing clone quantification. TCRdb redid the calling of the PCR reads with MiXCR, one entry per CDR3 protein. The sample holds roughly 9,700 distinct CDR3 sequences; 19% are singletons and the top ten take around 1.5%. The source material was naive CD8+ T cells from blood, with Jurkat cell RNA spiked in. The subset was: FACS-sorted CD8+CD4-CCR7+CD45RA+ naive T cells. The receptors were gathered from a human donor in good health. Some libraries in this study had Jurkat cell RNA spiked in.

This clonotype was counted between two and nine times. Given a much more abundant clone one base away, this may be a read error. Since no conserved phenylalanine or tryptophan closes the CDR3, a read error is the likely cause. The chain couples TRBV3-1 to TRBJ2-3; 8 positions match TRBD1. CDR3 length equals 15 residues. Per the germline V gene, CDR1 is LGHDT and CDR2 is YNNKEL (reference sequence). The V segment lost 2 bases and the J segment 3 bases; nucleotides outside the gene matches: 4. The CDR3 DNA sequence: TGTGCCAGCAGCCAATTTGGACAGGGAACAGATACGCAGTATCTT. Its protein is CASSQFGQGTDTQYL.

To note about this clonotype: A read error is likely, as this CDR3 ends without the conserved phenylalanine or tryptophan. The V and J genes are TRBV11-2 and TRBJ2-7; 7 positions agree with TRBD1. Trimming at V came to 6 bases and at J to 5 bases, leaving 10 bases not matched to a gene. Germline CDR1 and CDR2: SGHAT and FQNNGV. CDR3 length equals 14 residues. The CDR3 DNA reads TGTGCCAGCAGTAATCCGGGACAGAGTCACGAGCAGTACTCC. Encoded protein: CASSNPGQSHEQYS.